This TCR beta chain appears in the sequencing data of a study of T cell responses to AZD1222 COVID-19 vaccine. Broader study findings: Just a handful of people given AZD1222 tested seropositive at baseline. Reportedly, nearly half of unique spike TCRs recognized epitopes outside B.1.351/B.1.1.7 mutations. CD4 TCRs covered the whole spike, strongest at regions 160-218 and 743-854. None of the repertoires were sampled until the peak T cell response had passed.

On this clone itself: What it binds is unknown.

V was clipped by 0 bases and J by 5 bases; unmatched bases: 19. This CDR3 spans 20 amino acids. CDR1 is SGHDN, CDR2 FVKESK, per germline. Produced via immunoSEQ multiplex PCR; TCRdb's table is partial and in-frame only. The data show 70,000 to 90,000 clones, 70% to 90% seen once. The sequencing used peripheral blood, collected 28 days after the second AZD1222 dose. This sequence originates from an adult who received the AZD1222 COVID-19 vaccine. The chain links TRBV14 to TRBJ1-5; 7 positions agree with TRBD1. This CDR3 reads CASSQDLPRQGGRTDQPQHF. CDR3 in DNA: TGTGCCAGCAGCCAAGATCTTCCCCGACAGGGAGGGAGGACGGATCAGCCCCAGCATTTT.